This is a list of T cell receptor beta chains from one sample in a study of breast tumors, draining lymph nodes, adjacent tissues. MiXCR was run by TCRdb on the multiplex PCR reads, yielding one entry per CDR3 protein. The sample includes 66,000 or so distinct CDR3 sequences, approximately 45% of them seen just once. What was sequenced was breast tumor tissue. The source of these receptors is a female donor with breast cancer. Some clones in this sample may be carry-over from other donors' samples. Each CDR3 is given with its conserved first and last residue. D genes are given only for firm matches. The size entry is marked missing in some rows and otherwise reads once, few, many or a size class.

TRBD1	TRBV25-1	TRBJ1-2	once	TGTGCCAGCAGTGCTATCACGGACAGGGTGGGCGGCTACACCTTC	CASSAITDRVGGYTF
.	TRBV6-2/TRBV6-3	TRBJ1-2	many	TGTGCCAGCAGAACAGCCATGATTTATGGCTACACCTTC	CASRTAMIYGYTF
.	TRBV9	TRBJ2-3	many	TGTGCCAGCAGCGTTGACGGGCGACCTACAGATACGCAGTATTTT	CASSVDGRPTDTQYF
TRBD2	TRBV25-1	TRBJ2-3	many	TGTGCCAGCAGTGAATACGGGACTAGCGGATCAACAGATACGCAGTATTTT	CASSEYGTSGSTDTQYF
.	TRBV6-6	TRBJ2-1	many	TGTGCCAGCAGTTACTGGGGGGACGTTCGGAACAATGAGCAGTTCTTC	CASSYWGDVRNNEQFF
TRBD1	TRBV7-2	TRBJ2-1	.	TGTGCCAGCAGGATACAGGGGAGCTCCTACAATGAGCAGTTCTTC	CASRIQGSSYNEQFF
.	TRBV5-1	TRBJ2-3	.	TGCGCCAGCAGCTTTACCTCCCGGGAGATCACAGATACGCAGTATTTT	CASSFTSREITDTQYF
.	TRBV9	TRBJ2-7	many	TGTGCCAGCAGCGCCGCCCCAGCGGTAAGAACCTACGAGCAGTACTTC	CASSAAPAVRTYEQYF
.	TRBV19	TRBJ2-3	many	TGTGCCAGTAGTGCCTGGGACTCGTCTGGCACAGATACGCAGTATTTT	CASSAWDSSGTDTQYF
.	TRBV12-3/TRBV12-4	TRBJ1-4	.	TGTGCCAGCAGTGGGAGGGGGGAGGGTGAAAAACTGTTTTTT	CASSGRGEGEKLFF
.	TRBV7-2	TRBJ2-2	many	TGTGCCAGCAGCTTCCGGACTCGCAACGGGGGGGAGCTGTTTTTT	CASSFRTRNGGELFF
.	TRBV19	TRBJ1-2	.	TGTGCCGCCGGGGGATGGGCAGGAAGTAACTATGGCTACACCTTC	CAAGGWAGSNYGYTF
TRBD1	TRBV24-1	TRBJ1-2	many	TGTGCCACCAGTGATGGGGACAGGTATGGCTACACCTTC	CATSDGDRYGYTF
TRBD1	TRBV20-1	TRBJ1-5	many	TGCAGTGCTAGGCTTAGCGGGACAGGGGGCGGTCAGCCCCAGCATTTT	CSARLSGTGGGQPQHF
.	TRBV5-8	TRBJ2-7	many	TGTGCCAGCAGCTTGGGACAGGAATCCTACGAGCAGTACTTC	CASSLGQESYEQYF
.	TRBV5-1	TRBJ1-5	.	TGCGCCAGCAGCGATCGGGACGTGAGCAATCAGCCCCAGCATTTT	CASSDRDVSNQPQHF
.	TRBV24-1	TRBJ2-5	.	TGTGCCACCAGCGGACAACAAGAGACCCAGTACTTC	CATSGQQETQYF
TRBD2	TRBV5-6	TRBJ2-2	many	TGTGCCAGCAGCCGTCTCGGGCGGGGGGGCACCGGGGAGCTGTTTTTT	CASSRLGRGGTGELFF
.	TRBV19	TRBJ1-4	.	TGTGCCAGTAGTAGGGTGGGGGGCGCAACTAATGAAAAACTGTTTTTT	CASSRVGGATNEKLFF
TRBD1	TRBV12-3/TRBV12-4	TRBJ1-2	many	TGTGCCAGCAGTTTACTACGGACAGGGATCTATGGCTACACCTTC	CASSLLRTGIYGYTF
.	TRBV27	TRBJ2-7	.	TGTGCCAGCAGTTTGGGTGTCACCTACGAGCAGTGCTTC	CASSLGVTYEQCF
TRBD2	TRBV7-8	TRBJ2-2	many	TGTGCCAGCAGCCCGGGGGGGGGCGTAAGCGGGGAGCTGTTTTTT	CASSPGGGVSGELFF